This TCR beta chain derives from a study of blood T cell repertoires in COVID-19. In the study overall: Acute and convalescent COVID-19 samples came from the United States, Italy and Spain. The cDNA or gDNA used as material had been derived from T cells, B-cell-depleted T cells, or PBMCs.

This CDR3 is built from 15 residues. V shed 1 base and J shed 0 bases, with 7 bases lying between them. The germline V gene encodes CDR1 LGHNT and CDR2 FRNRAP. As originally analysed: The assay estimated nucleated cells by amplifying reference gene primers. The repertoire was sequenced with immunoSEQ multiplex PCR; TCRdb's copy has only in-frame clones and lacks some. D and trimming come from the DNA, and the V and J calls and clone size come from that table. The sample includes approximately 200,000 clones, almost 90% of them seen just once. J is TRBJ1-3 and V is TRBV12-5; D gene ambiguous. The sequenced material came from peripheral blood. The TCR sequence derives from an older woman with acute or convalescent COVID-19. In nucleotides, the CDR3 is TGTGCTAGTGGTTTGGCAAGCCTCTCTGGAAACACCATATATTTT. This sequence encodes CASGLASLSGNTIYF.